The entry below describes one T cell receptor beta chain. The antigen is not known. This entry is derived from a study of T cell responses to AZD1222 COVID-19 vaccine. Study results and limitations: Regions left unmutated in variants are reportedly the target of nearly half of spike-specific TCRs.

The method was immunoSEQ multiplex PCR; TCRdb's version includes in-frame clones alone and lacks a portion of them. Here the sample spans just under 55,000 clones, 80% to 90% being singletons. The TCR sequence derives from an adult in good health. The material was peripheral blood, obtained on day 0 of AZD1222 vaccination.

CDR3 loop: CASSPSLGPYNSPLHF. In DNA form, the CDR3 reads TGTGCCAGCAGTCCCTCGTTGGGTCCCTATAATTCACCCCTCCACTTT. This rearrangement joins TRBV28 to TRBJ1-6, with D uncertain. Germline V gene lookup returns CDR1 MDHEN and CDR2 SYDVKM. Trimming removed 5 bases at V and 2 bases at J, with 13 bases between. This CDR3 spans 16 amino acids. The full variable domain, its missing parts supplied by reference TRBV28 and TRBJ1-6, is DVKVTQSSRYLVKRTGEKVFLECVQDMDHENMFWYRQDPGLGLRLIYFSYDVKMKEKGDIPEGYSVSREKKERFSLILESASTNQTSMYLCASSPSLGPYNSPLHFGNGTRLTVT.